These T cell receptor beta chains were read from a single sample in a study of CD8+CD57+ T cells in acquired aplastic anemia. Using its own MiXCR run on the reads, TCRdb lists one record per CDR3 protein. The repertoire holds a few hundred thousand distinct CDR3 sequences, with approximately 70% as singletons. Sequenced: sorted CD4+, CD8+, or CD8+CD57+ T cells (not recorded which) from PBMCs. These receptors originate from a human donor in good health, serving as a control. Both conserved end residues are part of each CDR3. The D gene is left open where the match is weak. Clone size is shown for a subset of rows, as once, few, many or a class of expanded clone.

>13|TRBJ1-5|TRBD1|NA|TRBV9
CASSLGDSTEALF
TGTGCCAGCAGCTTAGGGGACAGCACGGAAGCTCTTTTT
>13|TRBJ2-5|NA|NA|TRBV7-7
CASGKRTQVTQYF
TGTGCTAGCGGTAAGCGCACCCAAGTGACCCAGTACTTC
>13|TRBJ2-5|NA|NA|TRBV9
CASSLEGVQTQHF
TGTGCCAGCAGCCTAGAAGGAGTACAGACCCAGCACTTC
>15|TRBJ2-7|NA|few|TRBV9
CASSVDRGDSYEQYF
TGTGCCAGCAGCGTAGACCGGGGAGACTCCTACGAGCAGTACTTC
>18|TRBJ2-7|NA|NA|TRBV2
CASSVRLGGGRSTYEQYF
TGTGCCAGCAGTGTGAGGTTGGGGGGGGGCCGTTCGACCTACGAGCAGTACTTC
>12|TRBJ1-1|NA|few|TRBV19
CASSIVGDEAFF
TGTGCCAGTAGTATCGTTGGGGACGAAGCTTTCTTT
>14|TRBJ1-5|NA|few|TRBV5-1
CASSLGAGDQPQHF
TGCGCCAGCAGCTTGGGGGCAGGGGATCAGCCCCAGCATTTT
>14|TRBJ2-3|NA|NA|TRBV4-2
CASSLEGRETTQYF
TGTGCCAGCAGCTTGGAGGGTCGGGAGACTACGCAGTATTTT
>14|TRBJ2-7|NA|NA|TRBV5-4
CASSLDNGVYEQYF
TGTGCCAGCAGCTTGGACAATGGGGTCTACGAGCAGTACTTC
>14|TRBJ1-5|NA|NA|TRBV7-2
CASSAFQVNQPQHF
TGTGCCAGCAGCGCGTTCCAGGTTAATCAGCCCCAGCATTTT
>15|TRBJ2-5|NA|once|TRBV7-2
CASSLVPRSTDTQYF
TGTGCCAGCAGTTTAGTACCTAGGAGCACAGATACGCAGTACTTC
>14|TRBJ1-2|NA|NA|TRBV5-1
CASYGTGRSPGYTF
TGCGCCAGCTACGGGACGGGCAGGTCACCTGGCTACACCTTC
>12|TRBJ1-2|NA|NA|TRBV20-1
CSAAGTANTDTF
TGCAGTGCTGCCGGGACGGCGAACACTGACACCTTC
>13|TRBJ1-2|NA|NA|TRBV7-9
CASSSAGGYGYTF
TGTGCCAGCAGCTCGGCGGGGGGCTATGGCTACACCTTC
>16|TRBJ2-6|TRBD1|NA|TRBV6-4
CATSEGAGDGANVLTF
TGTGCCACCAGTGAGGGGGCCGGGGATGGGGCCAACGTCCTGACTTTC
>14|TRBJ1-2|TRBD1|NA|TRBV11-1
CASSDRVANYGYTF
TGTGCCAGCAGCGACAGGGTAGCTAACTATGGCTACACCTTC
>18|TRBJ2-7|TRBD2|NA|TRBV9
CASSAIRSGGQGQYEQYF
TGTGCCAGCAGCGCCATACGTAGCGGGGGGCAAGGACAATACGAGCAGTACTTC
>15|TRBJ2-2|TRBD2|many|TRBV7-6
CASSNRGGAPGELFF
TGTGCCAGCAGCAATCGGGGGGGGGCCCCCGGGGAGCTGTTTTTT
>15|TRBJ1-1|NA|many|TRBV4-2
CASSQDNFWDTEAFF
TGTGCCAGCAGCCAAGACAACTTCTGGGACACTGAAGCTTTCTTT
>14|TRBJ2-5|NA|many|TRBV6-5
CASSYSDSKETQYF
TGTGCCAGCAGTTACTCGGACAGTAAAGAGACCCAGTACTTC
>12|TRBJ1-1|NA|NA|TRBV6-1
CASSEYNTEAFF
TGTGCCAGCAGTGAATACAACACTGAAGCTTTCTTT
>14|TRBJ1-1|NA|NA|TRBV10-3
CASLRGGGTYEAFF
TGTGCCAGCCTACGGGGAGGGGGAACCTATGAAGCTTTCTTT
>13|TRBJ1-1|NA|many|TRBV12-3/TRBV12-4
CASSLRGGYEAFF
TGTGCCAGCAGTTTGAGGGGTGGATATGAAGCTTTCTTT
>13|TRBJ2-1|TRBD1|many|TRBV29-1
CSCGTGSYNEQFF
TGCAGCTGCGGGACAGGGTCCTACAATGAGCAGTTCTTC
>13|TRBJ2-3|NA|many|TRBV20-1
CSARGQGTDTQYF
TGCAGTGCTAGAGGGCAGGGAACAGATACGCAGTATTTT
>15|TRBJ1-5|NA|many|TRBV7-2
CASSDGASNNQPQHF
TGTGCCAGCAGCGACGGGGCAAGCAACAATCAGCCCCAGCATTTT
>15|TRBJ2-5|TRBD2|NA|TRBV5-1
CASSLASGAQETQYF
TGCGCCAGCAGCTTGGCTAGCGGGGCCCAAGAGACCCAGTACTTC
>13|TRBJ1-2|NA|many|TRBV29-1
CSVKSDFNYGYTF
TGCAGCGTTAAGTCAGATTTTAACTATGGCTACACCTTC
>17|TRBJ2-7|TRBD2|NA|TRBV15
CATSRPRGGGEAYEQYF
TGTGCCACCAGCAGACCCCGGGGTGGGGGGGAAGCCTACGAGCAGTACTTC
>15|TRBJ1-2|TRBD1|NA|TRBV5-4
CASSNRDRGPDGYTF
TGTGCCAGCAGCAATCGGGACAGGGGCCCCGATGGCTACACCTTC
>10|TRBJ1-1|NA|NA|TRBV29-1
CSVANTEAFF
TGCAGCGTTGCGAACACTGAAGCTTTCTTT
>13|TRBJ1-2|NA|NA|TRBV20-1
CSAPGTRDGGYTF
TGCAGTGCTCCCGGGACCAGGGATGGTGGCTACACCTTC
>13|TRBJ1-1|NA|many|TRBV5-6
CASSLASGAEAFF
TGTGCCAGCAGCTTGGCCAGTGGGGCTGAAGCTTTCTTT
>14|TRBJ2-1|NA|many|TRBV18
CASSPGQTYNEQFF
TGTGCCAGCTCACCTGGACAGACCTACAATGAGCAGTTCTTC
>12|TRBJ2-7|NA|NA|TRBV9
CASSPSNADKDF
TGTGCCAGCAGCCCGAGTAACGCCGACAAGGACTTC
>15|TRBJ2-1|TRBD1|many|TRBV12-3/TRBV12-4
CASSPPGQGWDEQFF
TGTGCCAGCAGTCCACCGGGACAGGGGTGGGATGAGCAGTTCTTC
>14|TRBJ1-1|TRBD1|many|TRBV5-1
CASSREQGALEAFF
TGCGCCAGCAGCAGGGAACAGGGGGCCCTTGAAGCTTTCTTT
>15|TRBJ1-5|NA|NA|TRBV7-3
CASGVCREGNQPQHF
TGTGCCAGCGGCGTTTGCAGGGAGGGCAACCAGCCCCAGCATTTT
>18|TRBJ1-1|TRBD1|many|TRBV7-8
CASSLDGTGGFLWTEAFF
TGTGCCAGCAGCTTAGACGGGACAGGGGGCTTTCTGTGGACTGAAGCTTTCTTT
>14|TRBJ1-5|NA|NA|TRBV10-3
CAISPDRTSQPQHF
TGTGCCATCAGCCCCGACAGGACGAGTCAGCCCCAGCATTTT
>13|TRBJ1-4|TRBD1|NA|TRBV19
CASIGTGNEKLFF
TGTGCCAGTATAGGGACAGGGAATGAAAAACTGTTTTTT
>17|TRBJ2-1|TRBD2|few|TRBV2
CASKGLAEAWGTNEQFF
TGTGCCAGCAAGGGACTAGCAGAGGCCTGGGGTACGAATGAGCAGTTCTTC
>14|TRBJ1-6|NA|NA|TRBV11-2
CASTYWRGYSPLHF
TGTGCCAGCACGTATTGGCGGGGTTATTCACCCCTCCACTTT
>15|TRBJ1-4|NA|NA|TRBV7-2
CASSQEGTENEYRFF
TGTGCCAGCAGCCAGGAGGGCACCGAAAATGAATATCGATTTTTT